A few counts support the clone carrying this T cell receptor beta chain. The entry originates in a study of cytomegalovirus exposure and HLA in healthy donors. There are 15 residues in the CDR3. Looked up from germline, CDR1 is MNHEY and CDR2 is SMNVEV (reference sequence). V was clipped by 5 bases and J by 5 bases, with 18 bases between them. Both 60 Vbeta primers and 13 Jbeta primers went into the PCR. Data came from immunoSEQ multiplex PCR; TCRdb stores just in-frame clones and leaves some out. Counted here are 75,000 to 90,000 clones, roughly 79% occurring once; the ten biggest clones make up 4.5% to 7%.

This chain connects TRBV27 to TRBJ1-1; D gene uncertain. What was sequenced was PBMCs. The sequence derives from a male donor in good health and CMV-seropositive. CDR3 in DNA: TGTGCCAGCAGTGCACTCGAACCTATGTTTACTGAAGCTTTCTTT. Its translation: CASSALEPMFTEAFF.